This T cell receptor (beta chain) was profiled in a study of regulatory T cells in long-lasting Graves disease. This CDR3 spans 16 amino acids. V lost 4 bases and J lost 7, with 20 bases in between. Germline V lookup: CDR1 KGHSH, CDR2 LQKENI. The time point is: newly diagnosed GD, antithyroid drugs for less than 3 months. Generation of the TCR library employed RNA extracted from PBMCs. Combining iRepertoire HTBI primers with Arm-PCR of CDR3 regions, the authors built TCR beta libraries. MiXCR, applied by TCRdb to the multiplex PCR reads, yields one record per CDR3 protein. The sample consists of roughly 420,000 distinct CDR3 sequences, over 15% of them appearing once. The sample also formed part of further work on T cells in Graves' hyperthyroidism and ophthalmopathy.

Source: peripheral blood mononuclear cells (PBMCs), taken at new diagnosis, from a patient treated with antithyroid drugs. The rearrangement links TRBV18 to TRBJ2-1; D is ambiguous. This sequence was found in a woman under 40 with Graves disease. CDR3 amino acids: CASSRGPPSDGNEQFF. CDR3 DNA sequence: TGTGCCAGCTCACGCGGCCCGCCGTCCGATGGGAATGAGCAGTTCTTC.